Each of the 10 T cell receptor beta chains below was sequenced from the same sample in a study of cytomegalovirus exposure and HLA in healthy donors. PCR primers comprised 60 Vbeta and 13 Jbeta primers. TCRdb's copy holds only in-frame clones and misses some; the assay was immunoSEQ multiplex PCR. This table has around 130,000 clones, approximately 70% appearing once. The sequencing sample was made of PBMCs. The receptors were gathered from a woman in her 30s in good health and CMV-seronegative.

The chain combines TRBV28 with TRBJ2-3; possible D gene TRBD2, 5 bases. Germline V gene lookup returns CDR1 MDHEN and CDR2 SYDVKM. The V end lost 3 bases, the J end lost 0 bases, and 16 bases lay between the germline ends. This CDR3 is 17 amino acids long. CDR3: CASSFIHPGSSTDTQYF. CDR3 bases: TGTGCCAGCAGTTTCATACACCCGGGGTCTAGCACAGATACGCAGTATTTT.

J is TRBJ2-7 and V is TRBV6-1; 8 bases line up with TRBD1. Germline V gene data show CDR1 as MNHNS and CDR2 as SASEGT. J lost 2 bases, V lost 6 bases, and 9 bases had no gene match. CDR3 size: 15 residues. Here the CDR3 reads CASRSTGAAAYEQYF. CDR3 coding DNA: TGTGCCAGCAGGTCGACAGGGGCCGCGGCCTACGAGCAGTACTTC.

The V call is TRBV5-1, the J call TRBJ2-3; tentatively, D is TRBD2 (6 bases). Germline V gene lookup returns CDR1 SGHRS and CDR2 YFSETQ. Trimming removed 4 bases at V and 0 bases at J, with 9 bases between. The CDR3 has 14 amino acids. Here the CDR3 reads CASSPGDSTDTQYF. The DNA of the CDR3 is TGCGCCAGCAGCCCGGGGGACAGCACAGATACGCAGTATTTT.

The table lists this clone with a few counts. The chain carries TRBV28 and TRBJ2-3; 11 bases agree with TRBD2. CDR3 size: 18 residues. V gave up 4 bases and J gave up 5 bases; unmatched junction bases: 14. Germline V lookup: CDR1 MDHEN, CDR2 SYDVKM. The CDR3 protein is CASSSRDLSGRALDTQYF. CDR3 nucleotide sequence: TGTGCCAGCAGTTCCCGTGATCTTAGCGGGAGGGCCTTAGATACGCAGTATTTT.

CDR3: CASRSSGSGAGELFF. The CDR3 region has the DNA TGTGCCAGCAGGAGCAGCGGGAGTGGGGCCGGGGAGCTGTTTTTT. The chain combines TRBV5-4 with TRBJ2-2, with 8 bases aligning to TRBD2. V shed 5 bases and J 6 bases; nucleotides not matched to a gene: 9. Germline CDR1 SGHNT, CDR2 YYREEE (reference sequence). This CDR3 is 15 amino acids long.

This clone was recorded a few times. V usage is TRBV30 and J usage is TRBJ2-7, with no clear D. The V end was cut by 4 bases, the J end by 3 bases, with 7 bases between. CDR3 length: 11 residues. CDR1 and CDR2 (germline): GTSNPN, SVGIG (reference sequence). The CDR3 here is CAWTVGYEQYF. DNA for the CDR3: TGTGCCTGGACGGTCGGCTACGAGCAGTACTTC.

Only a few counts were recorded for this clone. The chain joins TRBV28 to TRBJ2-1, with D possibly matching TRBD2 (5 bases). This CDR3 comprises 17 residues. V was pared by 2 bases and J by 5 bases, with 19 bases between. The V gene's germline CDR1 is MDHEN and CDR2 SYDVKM. The CDR3 is CASSLQTVRDRDNEQFF. In DNA form, the CDR3 reads TGTGCCAGCAGTTTACAAACGGTCCGGGATAGGGACAATGAGCAGTTCTTC.

The J gene is TRBJ1-1, the V gene TRBV29-1; D uncertain. The CDR3 length is 12 residues. The germline CDR1 and CDR2 sequences are SQVTM and ANQGSEA. V lost 5 bases and J 0 bases, leaving 7 bases between the germline ends. The chain's CDR3 is CSVSQLNTEAFF. In DNA form, the CDR3 reads TGCAGCGTTTCACAGTTGAACACTGAAGCTTTCTTT.

The chain links TRBV6-1 to TRBJ1-1; no reliable D call. This CDR3 spans 14 amino acids. Germline V gene lookup returns CDR1 MNHNS and CDR2 SASEGT. Trimming left V 4 bases short and J 5 bases short, with 14 bases between. The DNA of the CDR3 is TGTGCCAGCAGTGCCCACGACGGCGGTACTGAAGCTTTCTTT. This gives the protein CASSAHDGGTEAFF.

The V call is TRBV28, the J call TRBJ1-4; possibly TRBD1 for D (6 bases). Germline CDR1 is MDHEN and CDR2 is SYDVKM. Trimming pared 7 bases from V and 5 bases from J, leaving 17 bases between. The CDR3 spans 15 residues. CDR3 coding DNA: TGTGCCAGCACCACCACGGCAGGGGACAATGAAAAACTGTTTTTT. This codes for CASTTTAGDNEKLFF.